This TCR beta chain was identified in a study of OX40 agonist ivuxolimab in advanced cancers. The CDR3 is 14 amino acids. V shed 3 bases and J shed 2 bases, with 11 bases lying between them. Germline CDR1 reads LNHDA; CDR2 reads SQIVND (reference sequence). TCRdb's copy holds only in-frame clones and misses some; the assay was immunoSEQ multiplex PCR. Here the sample spans 50,000 to 60,000 clones, about four fifths being singletons. The material sequenced was CD4+ or CD8+ T cells sorted from blood, taken in a trial of the OX40 agonist ivuxolimab. The J gene is TRBJ2-7, the V gene TRBV19; either TRBD1 or TRBD2 may supply D (5 bases each). The receptor was isolated from an adult with an advanced solid tumor such as melanoma, head and neck, liver or kidney cancer. This CDR3 is CASSMRDGTYEQYF. CDR3 nucleotide sequence: TGTGCCAGTAGTATGAGGGACGGAACCTACGAGCAGTACTTC.